A selection of T cell receptor beta chains follows, all from one sample in a study of early T cells in non-severe SARS-CoV-2 infection. TCRdb passed the 5' RACE reads through MiXCR, listing each CDR3 protein once. This sample has tens of thousands of distinct CDR3 sequences, with around 13% found just once. Sequencing was performed on whole blood. The receptors were gathered from an adult who was a healthcare worker with PCR-confirmed SARS-CoV-2 infection or an uninfected control (not recorded which). Each CDR3 is given with its conserved first and last residue. A D gene is named only where the DNA matches it firmly. Expanded clones get a size class; other rows say once, few or many, or leave the size out.

size	D	V	J	CDR3	DNA
few	-	TRBV11-2	TRBJ2-7	CASSLDRDKTYF	TGTGCCAGCAGCTTAGACCGGGACAAAACGTACTTC
many	-	TRBV11-2	TRBJ2-3	CASSLIMERADTQYF	TGTGCCAGCAGCTTAATTATGGAGCGAGCCGATACGCAGTATTTT
few	-	TRBV6-1	TRBJ2-7	CASSDRDRYEQYF	TGTGCCAGCAGTGACCGGGACCGGTACGAGCAGTACTTC
few	-	TRBV6-5	TRBJ1-2	CASTNGAYGYTF	TGTGCCAGCACTAACGGGGCCTATGGCTACACCTTC
few	TRBD1	TRBV20-1	TRBJ2-7	CSARDQRTGGNEQYF	TGCAGTGCTAGAGATCAAAGGACAGGGGGCAACGAGCAGTACTTC
few	-	TRBV28	TRBJ1-4	CASRSEKLFF	TGTGCCAGCAGAAGCGAAAAACTGTTTTTT
many	-	TRBV18	TRBJ1-3	CASSPPGTAGNTIYF	TGTGCCAGCTCACCACCGGGGACGGCTGGAAACACCATATATTTT
-	TRBD2	TRBV9	TRBJ2-4	CASSLSGTSGGHQYF	TGTGCCAGCAGCCTCTCCGGGACTAGCGGGGGCCATCAGTACTTC
few	-	TRBV20-1	TRBJ2-2	CSASNRRAQSPGELFF	TGCAGTGCTAGTAACAGGAGGGCCCAGAGCCCCGGGGAGCTGTTTTTT
many	-	TRBV23-1	TRBJ2-1	CASSHKGSSYNEQFF	TGCGCCAGCAGCCACAAAGGTAGCTCCTACAATGAGCAGTTCTTC
-	-	TRBV7-2	TRBJ2-7	CASSFSRSSYEQYF	TGTGCCAGCAGCTTCTCCCGAAGCTCCTACGAGCAGTACTTC
few	-	TRBV6-6	TRBJ2-5	CASSSAFGETQYF	TGTGCCAGCAGTTCAGCCTTCGGGGAGACCCAGTACTTC
many	TRBD1	TRBV28	TRBJ2-7	CASSFLGADRRTYEQYF	TGTGCCAGCAGTTTCCTTGGGGCGGACAGGCGAACCTACGAGCAGTACTTC
many	-	TRBV18	TRBJ1-1	CASSPQGVMSNTEAFF	TGTGCCAGCTCACCACAGGGGGTCATGTCGAACACTGAAGCTTTCTTT
-	-	TRBV12-3/TRBV12-4	TRBJ2-5	CASSFVLETQYF	TGTGCCAGCAGTTTTGTGTTGGAGACCCAGTACTTC
many	-	TRBV12-3/TRBV12-4	TRBJ1-1	CASSLVPGYSEAFF	TGTGCCAGCAGTTTGGTTCCGGGGTATAGTGAAGCTTTCTTT
-	TRBD1	TRBV5-8	TRBJ1-1	CASSPGTGTGVMNTEAFF	TGTGCCAGCAGCCCCGGAACCGGGACAGGAGTCATGAACACTGAAGCTTTCTTT
-	-	TRBV7-9	TRBJ1-4	CASSLKGDEKLFF	TGTGCCAGCAGCTTAAAAGGGGATGAAAAACTGTTTTTT
few	TRBD2	TRBV4-3	TRBJ2-3	CASSQGLHTDTQYF	TGCGCCAGCAGCCAGGGACTACACACAGATACGCAGTATTTT
many	-	TRBV28	TRBJ1-1	CASSLWSRGGTEAFF	TGTGCCAGCAGTTTATGGAGTAGAGGTGGCACTGAAGCTTTCTTT
-	-	TRBV6-2/TRBV6-3	TRBJ2-7	CASSQTRSEQYF	TGTGCCAGCAGCCAAACTAGAAGCGAGCAGTACTTC
-	-	TRBV12-3/TRBV12-4	TRBJ1-6	CASSPDMSPLHF	TGTGCCAGCAGCCCGGACATGTCACCCCTCCACTTT
-	-	TRBV28	TRBJ1-2	CAASSILGYGYTF	TGTGCCGCCAGCAGTATACTTGGCTATGGCTACACCTTC
few	TRBD1	TRBV29-1	TRBJ2-3	CSRTGAEDTQYF	TGCAGTAGAACAGGGGCGGAAGATACGCAGTATTTT
few	-	TRBV6-5	TRBJ2-7	CASSEGLAYEQYF	TGTGCCAGCTCCGAGGGGTTAGCCTACGAGCAGTACTTC
-	-	TRBV20-1	TRBJ2-7	CSARQDPYEQYF	TGCAGTGCTAGACAGGACCCCTACGAGCAGTACTTC
-	TRBD1	TRBV7-6	TRBJ2-5	CASSSGQETFQETQYF	TGTGCCAGCAGCTCTGGACAGGAAACCTTCCAAGAGACCCAGTACTTC
few	TRBD1	TRBV5-1	TRBJ2-7	CASSLSGTGLWKQYF	TGCGCCAGCAGCCTCAGCGGGACAGGGCTTTGGAAGCAGTACTTC
many	TRBD2	TRBV29-1	TRBJ2-3	CSVFTSGSTDTQYF	TGCAGCGTCTTTACTAGCGGGAGCACAGATACGCAGTATTTT
-	-	TRBV12-3/TRBV12-4	TRBJ2-4	CASSLSVAKNIQYF	TGTGCCAGCAGTTTATCAGTAGCCAAAAACATTCAGTACTTC
-	-	TRBV11-2	TRBJ2-7	CASSLGDIRSYEQYF	TGTGCCAGCAGCTTAGGGGACATACGCTCCTACGAGCAGTACTTC
few	-	TRBV20-1	TRBJ2-5	CSALGRTQETQYF	TGCAGTGCTCTAGGGCGGACACAAGAGACCCAGTACTTC
few	-	TRBV29-1	TRBJ1-1	CSVGPGLNTEAFF	TGCAGCGTTGGCCCCGGGTTGAACACTGAAGCTTTCTTT
-	-	TRBV6-2/TRBV6-3	TRBJ2-7	CASSERGTHEQYF	TGTGCCAGCAGTGAAAGGGGCACCCACGAGCAGTACTTC
many	-	TRBV29-1	TRBJ2-1	CSVERHTQEQFF	TGCAGCGTTGAGCGACATACACAAGAGCAGTTCTTC
few	TRBD2	TRBV2	TRBJ2-2	CASRLAGETGELFF	TGTGCCAGCCGGCTAGCGGGAGAGACCGGGGAGCTGTTTTTT
many	-	TRBV10-3	TRBJ2-7	CAISTGFYEQYF	TGTGCCATCAGCACAGGGTTCTACGAGCAGTACTTC
few	-	TRBV7-8	TRBJ2-2	CASTPQGINTGELFF	TGTGCCTCAACCCCCCAGGGAATTAACACCGGGGAGCTGTTTTTT
few	-	TRBV18	TRBJ1-2	CASSPLDTDGYTF	TGTGCCAGCTCACCACTGGACACTGATGGCTACACCTTC
many	-	TRBV29-1	TRBJ1-1	CSVELVHAEAFF	TGCAGCGTTGAGTTGGTACATGCTGAAGCTTTCTTT